This T cell receptor beta chain emerged from a study of cytomegalovirus exposure and HLA in healthy donors (dated by TCRdb to 2015 to 2018). About the investigation overall: According to an earlier analysis of 550 to 700 of the donors, about 179 million T cells yielded 100 million or so unique TCR beta sequences and around 280 Gb of sequence data. About 280 gigabases of sequencing data and 70 million to 100 million unique TCR sequences made up an early release that covered several hundred HLA-typed donors. Roughly 5 DR-DQ haplotypes were handled as single units for association and clustering because linkage in the cohort was strong. Typing coverage differed by locus: A, B, C, DRB1 and DQB1 were typed in roughly 620-630 donors, DQA1 in around 500, DPA1 in 600 to 610, and DPB1 in roughly 450. The genetic ancestry cluster associated with self-reported Caucasian donors included 80% to 90% of the 300 to 450 genotyped donors. The study was designed to test whether signatures of past pathogen exposure could be identified by cataloging public T cell receptors. Every repertoire in the discovery cohort had been generated on one and the same sequencing platform. In a later analysis, previously published TCR beta repertoires from 550 to 700 donors were re-analyzed and high-resolution HLA genotyping was added so that TCR occurrence patterns could be studied. Using immunosequencing, the study profiled T cell repertoires from 640 or so subjects and related those repertoires to cytomegalovirus serostatus. On average, approximately 250,000 unique TCR beta nucleotide sequences were sequenced per donor among roughly 430 genotyped donors of the cohort, with about 19% of those sequences being non-productive. In an earlier analysis of 500 to 650 of the donors, high-throughput TCR beta sequencing was used to judge whether each TCR beta V gene segment behaved as functional or pseudogenic. High-throughput TCR immunosequencing, statistical association of individual TCRs with disease status, and machine learning were combined to predict cytomegalovirus infection status. Rather than using new phenotypic data, the later analysis identified candidate immune exposures from TCR beta sequences and from how often those sequences occurred across donors. In a later genetic analysis, genome-wide SNP genotypes for about three fifths of the roughly 670 donors were used, and that subset was treated as a discovery cohort. Besides the first cohort of around 670 subjects, a separate validation cohort made up of some 110 different subjects was used. Alongside the repertoire data, information on donor age, sex, ethnicity and CMV serostatus was compiled. HLA typing included class I and class II loci at four-digit resolution. Summary of the overall study and its limitations: A further reported finding was that TCR beta sequences accurately predicted the HLA-A and HLA-B alleles for most subjects in the first cohort. The earlier analysis of about 600 of the donors excluded some 15 rarely observed V segments, including chromosome 9 orphons, because counts were too low. Several of the top co-occurrence clusters appeared to be linked to parvovirus B19, influenza, CMV and Epstein-Barr virus, according to a later analysis. Broadly in line with IMGT annotations, most TCR beta V segments showed up in productive rearrangements about 87% or about 30% of the time in an earlier analysis of some 590 of the donors. Roughly uniform sequencing depth across donors was assumed in presence/absence analyses, although this assumption may not hold. Across donors, most TCR sequences were observed very rarely, whereas some public TCRs were present in many individuals. In a later analysis, the rate of TCR association differed among HLA loci, with DRB1 alleles having the most associated TCRs and HLA-C alleles having the fewest. When HLA alleles, especially DR and DQ, strongly co-occurred, attributing TCR associations to individual alleles was difficult. Because the 87-base-pair reads could not distinguish some IMGT-functional V segments, including TRBV6-2 and TRBV6-3, those segments were excluded. Correlated functional status among segregating V segments might reflect linkage disequilibrium, but an unknown experimental factor could not be ruled out. Cytomegalovirus status was reported to be diagnosed by the classifier with high specificity and sensitivity in both the original and validation cohorts. At a false discovery rate of 0.05, a later analysis linked around 17,000 TCR beta sequences to specific HLA alleles. The authors suggested that the approach could potentially be generalized to other disease states and immunological phenotypes. According to a later analysis, most CMV-associated TCR beta chains appeared to be HLA-restricted, and the HLA associations seemed to be driven largely by CMV exposure. Three of the identified cytomegalovirus-associated TCR beta chains were confirmed in vitro to be specific for cytomegalovirus antigens. In a later analysis, HLA-associated TCR beta chains showed more clonal expansion and lower generation probabilities than non-associated chains that were equally common. The sequencing pipeline was judged likely to have produced a cluster of highly shared sequence variants as a technical artifact. The study gave a list of 150 to 200 TCR beta chains associated with cytomegalovirus. HLA typing was unavailable for some donors at each locus, so association tests used only the typed subset. A later genetic analysis associated a missense DCLRE1C variant with V-gene and J-gene trimming of TCR beta chains, and an independent cohort replicated the association. In a later genetic analysis, fewer N-insertions in productive TCRs were reported among donors in an Asian-associated ancestry cluster than the roughly 700-donor mean. CMV serostatus was the only immune exposure information available for the cohort. This cohort had only TCR beta chains sequenced, and the lack of alpha or paired-chain data limited which features could be detected.

The cohort was made up of roughly 670 healthy bone marrow donors. Cohort members were all nominally healthy when sampled, although unrecorded immune exposures were likely present. The donor tested CMV seropositive and was one of the 289 seropositive cohort members. A peripheral blood sample was provided by each donor, and peripheral blood mononuclear cells were used for TCR beta sequencing. The Qiagen DNeasy Blood Extraction Kit was used to extract genomic DNA from the blood cell samples. The CDR3 contains 18 residues, cysteine and phenylalanine counted. Just the 54-base CDR3 DNA is kept, in frame starting at base 1. CDR1 and CDR2, per the germline V gene (reference sequence), are SEHNR and FQNEAQ. V gives up 10 bases and J gives up 0 bases, and the segment between their germline ends measures 24 bases. The library was obtained by the immunoSEQ multiplex PCR assay. For the multiplex PCR, a mixture combining 60 forward primers for TCR Vbeta segments and 13 reverse primers for TCR Jbeta segments was used. The CDR3 region of rearranged TCR beta genes was amplified from genomic DNA with a multiplex PCR assay. The amplified TCR beta libraries were sequenced on the Illumina HiSeq System as 87-base-pair reads. The authors' analysis ran thus. In a later analysis, approximately 74 million unique TCR beta chains were counted across the roughly 670 repertoires, and roughly 11 million of these chains were shared by at least two donors. A nearest-neighbor algorithm error-corrected the raw reads and collapsed the reads into unique sequences, merging closely related sequences to remove PCR and sequencing errors. CDR3 sequences were aligned to IMGT reference sequences to assign V, D and J gene segments. For a sequence to be retained, at least a six-nucleotide match to both a V gene segment and a J gene segment was required. A rearrangement counted as productive if the CDR3 had no stop codons and remained in frame with V and J, and every other rearrangement counted as non-productive. Following IMGT convention, CDR3 was defined as the stretch from the second conserved V-encoded cysteine to the conserved J-encoded phenylalanine. The earlier analysis of about 500 of the donors excluded sequences that lacked an unambiguous match to a single V gene segment. An earlier analysis of fewer than 750 of the donors called V segments functional above 56.7% productive rearrangements and segregating when the between-donor standard deviation exceeded 5%. A statistical classification framework was built for diagnosing cytomegalovirus status from the catalog of TCR beta chain sequences. A later analysis assigned V and J genes by comparing TCR nucleotide sequences with IMGT/GENE-DB human TR gene sequences. The TCRdist pipeline was used in a later analysis to assign CDR3 sequences and most-parsimonious VDJ recombination scenarios. In a later analysis, each TCR beta chain was defined by its CDR3 amino acid sequence together with its V-gene family, and reads without a unique V-gene family were excluded. In a later analysis, approximately 640 highly shared, low-generation-probability nucleotide sequences were removed to address suspected cross-contamination and a sequencing artifact. For each public chain, a later analysis derived a clonal expansion index from normalized ranks of inferred template counts within each repertoire. A later analysis computed generation probabilities with a VDJ recombination model fitted to out-of-frame rearrangements, and checked the results against IGoR. Hypergeometric tests were used in a later analysis to score TCR-TCR, TCR-HLA and TCR-CMV co-occurrence, with a repertoire-size bias correction applied to the TCR pairs. False discovery rates were estimated in a later analysis by permuting HLA or CMV assignments 20 times. In a later analysis, co-occurring TCRs were grouped using DBSCAN, with TCRdist sequence similarity added in when clustering inside HLA-allele-positive subsets. Repertoires with fewer than 30,000 or more than 120,000 public chains were left out of co-occurrence clustering, as were several repertoires with anomalous nucleotide sharing. This immuneACCESS table, as held by TCRdb, lists in-frame sequences with V and J called but not all clones. Of the missing ones, under half trace to an unresolved V gene in checked studies; the others have no known cause. D and trimming were read from the DNA, whereas the V and J calls and clone size are those reported in that table. Present in this sample are fewer than 200,000 clones, approximately 77% of which were seen just once. Roughly 7% of the sample is held by the ten biggest clonotypes.

This clone was detected only once. What this receptor recognizes is not known. It has no much larger one-base neighbor in the sample; base qualities were not kept. The chain is encoded by TRBV7-9 joined to TRBJ2-2; the D segment could be TRBD1, given 6 matching bases. Sequencing was performed on PBMCs. The source is a male donor in good health and CMV-seropositive. The CDR3 corresponds to CATSNKPGTLANTGELFF. The nucleotides read TGTGCCACTTCGAATAAGCCCGGGACACTCGCGAACACCGGGGAGCTGTTTTTT.